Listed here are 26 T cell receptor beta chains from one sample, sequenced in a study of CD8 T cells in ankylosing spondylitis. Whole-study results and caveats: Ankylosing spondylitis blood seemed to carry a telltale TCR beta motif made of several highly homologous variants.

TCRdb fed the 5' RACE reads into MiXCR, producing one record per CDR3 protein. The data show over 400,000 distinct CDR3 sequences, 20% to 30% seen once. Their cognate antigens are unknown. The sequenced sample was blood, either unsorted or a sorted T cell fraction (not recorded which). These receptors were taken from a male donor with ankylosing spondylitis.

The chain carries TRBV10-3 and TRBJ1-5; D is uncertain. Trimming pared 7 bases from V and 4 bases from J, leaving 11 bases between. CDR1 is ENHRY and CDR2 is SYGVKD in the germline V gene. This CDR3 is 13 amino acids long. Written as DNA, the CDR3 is TGTGCCATCACAGGACGGATAAATCAGCCCCAGCATTTT. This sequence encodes CAITGRINQPQHF.

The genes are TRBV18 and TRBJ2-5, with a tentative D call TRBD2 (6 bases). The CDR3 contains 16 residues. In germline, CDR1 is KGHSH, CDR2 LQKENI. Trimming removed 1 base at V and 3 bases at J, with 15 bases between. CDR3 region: CASSPRRGYGEETQYF. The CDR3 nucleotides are TGTGCCAGCTCACCACGTCGGGGGTACGGCGAAGAGACCCAGTACTTC.

The CDR3 nucleotides are TGTGCCAGCATAGGGGACGCGAACACCCCAGATACGCAGTATTTT. The encoded protein is CASIGDANTPDTQYF. The genes are TRBV2 and TRBJ2-3; the D call may be TRBD1 or TRBD2 (5 bases each). Per germline, CDR1 SNHLY and CDR2 FYNNEI. V was cut by 7 bases and J by 4 bases, with 18 bases left in between. CDR3 size: 15 residues.

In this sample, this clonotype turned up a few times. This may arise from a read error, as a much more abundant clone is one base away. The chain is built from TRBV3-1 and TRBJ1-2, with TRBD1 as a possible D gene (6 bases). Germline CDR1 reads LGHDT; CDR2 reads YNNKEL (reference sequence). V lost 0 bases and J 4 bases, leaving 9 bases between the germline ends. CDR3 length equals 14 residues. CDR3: CASSQDTQGYGYTF. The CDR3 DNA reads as TGTGCCAGCAGCCAAGATACACAGGGCTATGGCTACACCTTC.

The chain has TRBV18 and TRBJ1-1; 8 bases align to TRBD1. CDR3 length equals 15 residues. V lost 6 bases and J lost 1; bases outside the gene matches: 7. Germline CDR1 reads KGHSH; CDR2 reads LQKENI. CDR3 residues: CASSADRATNTEAFF. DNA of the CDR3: TGTGCCAGCTCCGCGGACAGGGCCACGAACACTGAAGCTTTCTTT.

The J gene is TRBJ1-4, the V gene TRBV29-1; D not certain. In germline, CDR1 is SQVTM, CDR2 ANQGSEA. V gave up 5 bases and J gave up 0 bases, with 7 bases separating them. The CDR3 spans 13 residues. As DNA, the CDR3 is TGCAGCGTTCTTACTGCAACTAATGAAAAACTGTTTTTT. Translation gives CSVLTATNEKLFF.

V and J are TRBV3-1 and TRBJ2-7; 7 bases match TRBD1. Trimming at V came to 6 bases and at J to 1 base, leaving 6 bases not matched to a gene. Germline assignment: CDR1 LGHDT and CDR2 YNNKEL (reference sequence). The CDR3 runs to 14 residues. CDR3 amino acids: CASSPRGQSYEQYV. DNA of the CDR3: TGTGCCAGCAGTCCTAGGGGGCAATCCTACGAGCAGTACGTC.

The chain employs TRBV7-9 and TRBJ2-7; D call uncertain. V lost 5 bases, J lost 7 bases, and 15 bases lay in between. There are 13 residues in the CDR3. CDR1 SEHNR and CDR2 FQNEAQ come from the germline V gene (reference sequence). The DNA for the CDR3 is TGTGCCAGCAGCACCGGGCCCCTCGAGGAGCAGTACTTC. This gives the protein CASSTGPLEEQYF.

The CDR3 DNA is TGTGCCAGTACGGGACAGGGGGCCTATAATTCACCCCTCCACTTT. Its translation is CASTGQGAYNSPLHF. V usage is TRBV19 and J usage is TRBJ1-6; 11 bases line up with TRBD1. The germline V gene encodes CDR1 LNHDA and CDR2 SQIVND (reference sequence). The CDR3 spans 15 residues. J lost 2 bases, V lost 7 bases, and 1 base had no gene match. The full variable domain, with the rest looked up from reference TRBV19 and TRBJ1-6, is DGGITQSPKYLFRKEGQNVTLSCEQNLNHDAMYWYRQDPGQGLRLIYYSQIVNDFQKGDIAEGYSVSREKKESFPLTVTSAQKNPTAFYLCASTGQGAYNSPLHFGNGTRLTVT.

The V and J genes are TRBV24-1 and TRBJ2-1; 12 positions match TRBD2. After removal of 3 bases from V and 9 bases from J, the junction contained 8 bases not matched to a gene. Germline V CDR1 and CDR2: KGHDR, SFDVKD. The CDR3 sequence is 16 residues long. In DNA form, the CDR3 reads TGTGCCACCAGTGATCCGACTAGCGGGAGTCATGGTGAGCAGTTCTTC. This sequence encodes CATSDPTSGSHGEQFF.

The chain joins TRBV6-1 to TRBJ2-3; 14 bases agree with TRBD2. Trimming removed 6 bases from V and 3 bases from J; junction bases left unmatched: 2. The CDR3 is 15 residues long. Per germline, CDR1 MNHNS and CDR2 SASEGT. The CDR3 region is CASRRTSGRTDTQYF. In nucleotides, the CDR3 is TGTGCCAGCAGACGGACTAGCGGGAGGACAGATACGCAGTATTTT.

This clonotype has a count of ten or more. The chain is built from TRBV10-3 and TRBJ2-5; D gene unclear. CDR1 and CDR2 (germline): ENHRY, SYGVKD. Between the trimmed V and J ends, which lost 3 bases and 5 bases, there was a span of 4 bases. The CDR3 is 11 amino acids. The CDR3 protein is CAISDGETQYF. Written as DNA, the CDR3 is TGTGCCATCAGTGATGGGGAGACCCAGTACTTC.

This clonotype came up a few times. CDR3 residues: CASSHPGTGTTGELFF. CDR3 in DNA: TGTGCCAGCAGCCACCCTGGGACAGGGACCACCGGGGAGCTGTTTTTT. The chain has TRBV4-2 and TRBJ2-2; 9 nucleotides agree with TRBD1. Germline CDR1 and CDR2: LGHNA and YNFKEQ. This CDR3 spans 16 amino acids. V was pared by 3 bases and J by 4 bases, with 6 bases of the junction left unmatched.

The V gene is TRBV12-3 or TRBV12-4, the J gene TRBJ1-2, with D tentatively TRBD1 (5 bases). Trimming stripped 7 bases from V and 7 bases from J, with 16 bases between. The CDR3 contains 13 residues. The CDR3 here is CASNLDRYTGYTF. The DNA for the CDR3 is TGTGCCAGCAATCTAGACAGATATACTGGCTACACCTTC.

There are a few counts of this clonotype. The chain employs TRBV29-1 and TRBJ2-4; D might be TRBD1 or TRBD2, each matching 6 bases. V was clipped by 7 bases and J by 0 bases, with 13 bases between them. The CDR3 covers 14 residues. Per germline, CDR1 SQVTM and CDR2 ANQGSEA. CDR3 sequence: CSAGGGIAKNIQYF. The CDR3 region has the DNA TGCAGCGCAGGAGGGGGGATAGCCAAAAACATTCAGTACTTC.

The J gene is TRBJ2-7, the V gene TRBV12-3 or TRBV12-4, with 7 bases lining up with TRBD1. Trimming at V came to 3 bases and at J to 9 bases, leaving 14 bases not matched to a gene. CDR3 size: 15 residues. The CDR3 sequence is CASSFGQVEGESQYF. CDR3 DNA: TGTGCCAGCAGTTTCGGACAGGTCGAAGGTGAATCGCAGTACTTC.

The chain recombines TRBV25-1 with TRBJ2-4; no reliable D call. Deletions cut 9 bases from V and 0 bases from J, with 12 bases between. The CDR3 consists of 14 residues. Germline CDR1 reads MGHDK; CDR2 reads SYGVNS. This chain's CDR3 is CARGFHAAKNIQYF. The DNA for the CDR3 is TGTGCCAGAGGATTCCATGCAGCCAAAAACATTCAGTACTTC.

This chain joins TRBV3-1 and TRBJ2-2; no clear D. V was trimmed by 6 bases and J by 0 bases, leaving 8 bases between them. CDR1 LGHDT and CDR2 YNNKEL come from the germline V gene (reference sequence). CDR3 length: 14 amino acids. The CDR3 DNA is TGTGCCAGCAGGGAAATGACGAACACCGGGGAGCTGTTTTTT. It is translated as CASREMTNTGELFF.

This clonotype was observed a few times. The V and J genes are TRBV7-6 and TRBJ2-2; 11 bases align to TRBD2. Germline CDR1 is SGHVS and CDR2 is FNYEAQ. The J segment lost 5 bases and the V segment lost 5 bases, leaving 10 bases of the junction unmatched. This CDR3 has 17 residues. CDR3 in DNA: TGTGCCAGCAGCCCAAGGACCGGGACTAGCGGAACCGGGGAGCTGTTTTTT. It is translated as CASSPRTGTSGTGELFF.

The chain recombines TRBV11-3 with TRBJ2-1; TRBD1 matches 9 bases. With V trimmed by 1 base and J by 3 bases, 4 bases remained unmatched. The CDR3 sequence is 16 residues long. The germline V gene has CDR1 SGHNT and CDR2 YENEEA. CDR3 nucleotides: TGTGCCAGCAGCTTAGGCGGGACAGGGCTCTACAATGAGCAGTTCTTC. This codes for CASSLGGTGLYNEQFF.

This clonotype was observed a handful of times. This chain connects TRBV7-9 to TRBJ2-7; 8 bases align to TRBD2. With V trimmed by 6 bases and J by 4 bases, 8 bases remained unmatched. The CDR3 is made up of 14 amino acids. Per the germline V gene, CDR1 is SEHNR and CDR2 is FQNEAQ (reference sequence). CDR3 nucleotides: TGTGCCAGCAGATCCGGGGGGGGAGTATACGAGCAGTACTTC. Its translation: CASRSGGGVYEQYF.

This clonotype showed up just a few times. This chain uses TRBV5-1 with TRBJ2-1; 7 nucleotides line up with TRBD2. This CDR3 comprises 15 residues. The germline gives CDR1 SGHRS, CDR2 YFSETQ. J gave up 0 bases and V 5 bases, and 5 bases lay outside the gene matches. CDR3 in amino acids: CASSLLADSYNEQFF. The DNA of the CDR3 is TGCGCCAGCAGTTTGCTAGCGGACTCCTACAATGAGCAGTTCTTC.

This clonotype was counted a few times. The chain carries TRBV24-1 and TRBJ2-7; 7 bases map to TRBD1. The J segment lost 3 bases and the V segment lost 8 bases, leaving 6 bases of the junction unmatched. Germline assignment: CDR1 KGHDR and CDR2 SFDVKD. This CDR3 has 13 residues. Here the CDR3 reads CATNPRDSYEQYV. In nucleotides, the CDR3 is TGTGCCACCAACCCTCGGGACAGCTACGAGCAGTACGTC.

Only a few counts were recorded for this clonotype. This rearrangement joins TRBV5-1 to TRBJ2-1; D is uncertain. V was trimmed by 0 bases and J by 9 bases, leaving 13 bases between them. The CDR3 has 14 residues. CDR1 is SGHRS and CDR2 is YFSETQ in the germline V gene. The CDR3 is CASSLAVATPEQFF. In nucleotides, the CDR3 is TGCGCCAGCAGCTTGGCAGTAGCAACCCCTGAGCAGTTCTTC.

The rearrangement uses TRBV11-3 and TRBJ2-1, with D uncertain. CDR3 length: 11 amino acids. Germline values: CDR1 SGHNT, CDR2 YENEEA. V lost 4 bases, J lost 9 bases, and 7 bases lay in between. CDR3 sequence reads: CASSSESEQFF. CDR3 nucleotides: TGTGCCAGCAGCTCAGAGTCTGAGCAGTTCTTC.

CDR3 in DNA: TGCAGTGCTTCACAGGGTAGCAATCAGCCCCAGCATTTT. Protein product: CSASQGSNQPQHF. The gene calls are TRBV20-1 and TRBJ1-5, with TRBD1 as a possible D gene (6 bases). This CDR3 contains 13 residues. Germline V gene lookup returns CDR1 DFQATT and CDR2 SNEGSKA (reference sequence). Trimming left V 5 bases short and J 0 bases short, with 8 bases between.